This TCR beta chain is from a study of T cells after yellow fever vaccination. TCRdb independently ran MiXCR on the 5' RACE reads; one entry per CDR3 protein. This sample has 500,000 to 650,000 distinct CDR3 sequences, with roughly 13% found just once. Germline CDR1 SGHRS, CDR2 YFSETQ. V was clipped by 5 bases and J by 1 base, with 16 bases between them. The CDR3 runs to 15 residues. General study results and limits: Clones from primary vaccination mostly reappeared after the booster (around 97% CD4, approximately 86% CD8).

In this sample, this clonotype turned up many times. Its specificity is unknown. The chain has TRBV5-1 and TRBJ2-7, with D tentatively TRBD2 (6 bases). Sequenced material: PBMCs, taken on the day of the yellow fever booster vaccination. This TCR came from a man aged 25-45 years who received the YFV17D yellow fever vaccine. CDR3 residues: CASREPSDPSYEQYF. The CDR3 DNA reads as TGCGCCAGCAGAGAACCTAGCGACCCTTCCTACGAGCAGTACTTC.